This is a list of T cell receptor beta chains from one sample in a study of cytomegalovirus exposure and HLA in healthy donors. This table comes from immunoSEQ multiplex PCR, and its TCRdb copy is limited to in-frame clones, with some not included. In the table there are some 140,000 clones, around 80% of which are singletons. Material: PBMCs. Every receptor here comes from a man aged 30-40 years in good health and CMV-seronegative. The CDR3 runs from the conserved cysteine through the conserved F or W.

v_gene	CDR3aa
TRBV2	CASHLTGEEQYF
TRBV4-3	CASSRAEGAGDNTEAFF
TRBV6-1	CASRDNYEQYF
TRBV5-1	CASRLDSQETQYF
TRBV11-3	CASSSMTGPEAFF
TRBV19	CASNPGPHSGEQYF
TRBV30	CAWSGGGGEQYF
TRBV10-3	CAISEKRQSVTDTQYF
TRBV28	CASSSTGLAGSYEQYF
TRBV7-6	CASSLGTSGRVVYF
TRBV15	CATSREESQPQHF
TRBV18	CASSPAGGRNQPQHF
TRBV28	CASRELAGGLGEQYF
TRBV5-1	CASSSGRQSLSYEQYF
TRBV19	CASSIGHPKSEAFF
TRBV7-9	CASSPTGYEQYF
TRBV29-1	CSGRKTAMNTEAFF
TRBV2	CASSDRAAPNSPLHF
TRBV19	CASSKTTSGSYEQYF
TRBV14	CASSQGSTSSYEQYF
TRBV7-2	CASSASSGGGPDTQYF
TRBV7-9	CASSPTGGNQPQHF